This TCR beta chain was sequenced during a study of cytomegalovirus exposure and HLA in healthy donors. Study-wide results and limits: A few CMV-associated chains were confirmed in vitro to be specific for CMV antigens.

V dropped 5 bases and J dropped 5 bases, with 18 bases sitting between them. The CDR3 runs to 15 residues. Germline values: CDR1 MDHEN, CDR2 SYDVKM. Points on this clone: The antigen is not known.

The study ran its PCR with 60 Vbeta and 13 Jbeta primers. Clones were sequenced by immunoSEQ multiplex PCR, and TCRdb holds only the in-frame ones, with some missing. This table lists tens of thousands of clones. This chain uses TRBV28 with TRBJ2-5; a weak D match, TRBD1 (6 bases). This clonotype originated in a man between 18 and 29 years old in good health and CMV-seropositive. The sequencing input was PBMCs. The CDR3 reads CASSTTSAGVETQYF. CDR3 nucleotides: TGTGCCAGCAGTACTACTAGTGCAGGGGTGGAGACCCAGTACTTC.